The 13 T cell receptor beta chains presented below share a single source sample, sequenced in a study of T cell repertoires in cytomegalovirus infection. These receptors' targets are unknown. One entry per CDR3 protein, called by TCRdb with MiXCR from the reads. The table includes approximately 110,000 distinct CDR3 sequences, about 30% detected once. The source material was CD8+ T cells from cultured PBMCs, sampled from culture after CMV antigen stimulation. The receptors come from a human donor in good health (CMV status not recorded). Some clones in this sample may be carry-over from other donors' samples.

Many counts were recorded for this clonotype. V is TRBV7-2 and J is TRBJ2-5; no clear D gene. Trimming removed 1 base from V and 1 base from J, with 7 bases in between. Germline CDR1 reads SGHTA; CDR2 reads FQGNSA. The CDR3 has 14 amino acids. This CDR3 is CASSLELSQETQYF. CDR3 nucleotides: TGTGCCAGCAGCTTAGAACTCAGCCAAGAGACCCAGTACTTC.

The CDR3 nucleotides read TGCGCCAGCAGCCCCGGCCGAGCGGGATACAATGAGCAGTTCTTC. This translates into CASSPGRAGYNEQFF. V usage is TRBV5-1 and J usage is TRBJ2-1; 7 bases align to TRBD2. CDR1 and CDR2 from the germline V gene are SGHRS and YFSETQ. This CDR3 has 15 amino acids. Losses at the gene ends were 4 bases for V and 4 bases for J; bases not matched to a gene: 8. Variable domain in full (rest from reference TRBV5-1 and TRBJ2-1): KAGVTQTPRYLIKTRGQQVTLSCSPISGHRSVSWYQQTPGQGLQFLFEYFSETQRNKGNFPGRFSGRQFSNSRSEMNVSTLELGDSALYLCASSPGRAGYNEQFFGPGTRLTVL.

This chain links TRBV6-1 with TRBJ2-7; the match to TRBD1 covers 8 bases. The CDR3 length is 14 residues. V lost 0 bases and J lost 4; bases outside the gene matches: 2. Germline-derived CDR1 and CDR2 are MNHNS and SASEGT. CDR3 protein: CASSEAGQGYEQYF. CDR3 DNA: TGTGCCAGCAGTGAAGCCGGACAGGGTTACGAGCAGTACTTC.

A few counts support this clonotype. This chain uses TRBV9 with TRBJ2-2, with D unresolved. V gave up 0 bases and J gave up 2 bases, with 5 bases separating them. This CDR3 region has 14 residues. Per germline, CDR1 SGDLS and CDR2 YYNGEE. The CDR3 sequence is CASSVAGNTGELFF. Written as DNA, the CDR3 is TGTGCCAGCAGCGTAGCAGGAAACACCGGGGAGCTGTTTTTT.

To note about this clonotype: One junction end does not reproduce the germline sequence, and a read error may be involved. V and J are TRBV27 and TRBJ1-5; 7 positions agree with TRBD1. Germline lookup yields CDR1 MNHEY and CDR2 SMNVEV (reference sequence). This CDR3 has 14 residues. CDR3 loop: CASSLFGVGQLQHF. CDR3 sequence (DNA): TGTGCCAGCAGTTTATTCGGGGTGGGACAGCTCCAGCATTTT.

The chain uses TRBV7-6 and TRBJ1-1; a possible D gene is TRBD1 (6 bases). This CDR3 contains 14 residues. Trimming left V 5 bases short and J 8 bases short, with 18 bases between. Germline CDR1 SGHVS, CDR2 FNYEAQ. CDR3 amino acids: CASSSTPGEAEAFF. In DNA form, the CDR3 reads TGTGCCAGCAGCAGCACACCAGGGGAAGCAGAAGCTTTCTTT. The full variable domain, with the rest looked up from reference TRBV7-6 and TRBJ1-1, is GAGVSQSPRYKVTKRGQDVALRCDPISGHVSLYWYRQALGQGPEFLTYFNYEAQQDKSGLPNDRFSAERPEGSISTLTIQRTEQRDSAMYRCASSSTPGEAEAFFGQGTRLTVV.

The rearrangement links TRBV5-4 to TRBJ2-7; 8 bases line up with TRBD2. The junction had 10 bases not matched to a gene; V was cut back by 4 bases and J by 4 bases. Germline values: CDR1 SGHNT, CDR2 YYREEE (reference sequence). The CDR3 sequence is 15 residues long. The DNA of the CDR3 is TGTGCCAGCAGCCCCTTGGGACTAGGGGCATACGAGCAGTACTTC. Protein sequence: CASSPLGLGAYEQYF.

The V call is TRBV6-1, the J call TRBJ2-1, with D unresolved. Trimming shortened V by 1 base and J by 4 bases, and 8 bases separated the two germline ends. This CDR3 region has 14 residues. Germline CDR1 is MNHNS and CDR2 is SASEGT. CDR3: CASSEEAGYNEQFF. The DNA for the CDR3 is TGTGCCAGCAGTGAAGAAGCTGGTTACAATGAGCAGTTCTTC.

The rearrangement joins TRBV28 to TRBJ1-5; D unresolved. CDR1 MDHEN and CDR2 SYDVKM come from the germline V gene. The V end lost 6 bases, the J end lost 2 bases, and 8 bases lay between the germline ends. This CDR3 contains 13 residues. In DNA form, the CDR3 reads TGTGCCAGCAGGCCCTTCGGCAATCAGCCCCAGCATTTT. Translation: CASRPFGNQPQHF. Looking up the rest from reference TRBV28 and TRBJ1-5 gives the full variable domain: DVKVTQSSRYLVKRTGEKVFLECVQDMDHENMFWYRQDPGLGLRLIYFSYDVKMKEKGDIPEGYSVSREKKERFSLILESASTNQTSMYLCASRPFGNQPQHFGDGTRLSIL.

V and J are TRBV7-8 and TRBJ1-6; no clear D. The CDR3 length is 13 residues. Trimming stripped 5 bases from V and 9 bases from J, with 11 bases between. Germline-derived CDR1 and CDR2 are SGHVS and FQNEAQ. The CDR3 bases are TGTGCCAGCAGCCCAGGCTCGCTTTCACCCCTCCACTTT. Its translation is CASSPGSLSPLHF.

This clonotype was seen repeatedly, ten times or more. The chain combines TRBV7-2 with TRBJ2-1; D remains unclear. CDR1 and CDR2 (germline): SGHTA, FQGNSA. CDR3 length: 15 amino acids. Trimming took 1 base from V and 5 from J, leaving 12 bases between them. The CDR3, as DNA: TGTGCCAGCAGCTTAGACCCTAGTGTACACAATGAGCAGTTCTTC. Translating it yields CASSLDPSVHNEQFF.

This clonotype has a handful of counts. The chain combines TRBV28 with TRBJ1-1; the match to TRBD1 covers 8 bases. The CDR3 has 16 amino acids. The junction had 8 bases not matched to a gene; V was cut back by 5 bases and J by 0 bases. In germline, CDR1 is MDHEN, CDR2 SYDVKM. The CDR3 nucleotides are TGTGCCAGCAGTGGACAGGGCGAGACCATGAACACTGAAGCTTTCTTT. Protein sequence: CASSGQGETMNTEAFF.

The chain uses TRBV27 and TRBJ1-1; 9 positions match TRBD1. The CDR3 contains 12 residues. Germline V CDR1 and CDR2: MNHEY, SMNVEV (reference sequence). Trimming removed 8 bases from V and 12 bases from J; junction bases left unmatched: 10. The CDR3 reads CASLTGGIGPFF. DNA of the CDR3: TGTGCCAGCCTGACAGGGGGGATCGGCCCTTTCTTT.